This T cell receptor beta chain was documented in a study of shared clonotypes between healthy human individuals (dated by TCRdb to about 2020). Study-level background: The cohort included three men and a couple of women between 18 and 49 years of age. Per donor, leukapheresis produced somewhere between about 0.8 and 9 billion PBMCs. The study deeply sequenced blood TCR repertoires of about 5 healthy adults to estimate repertoire size and the extent of clonotype sharing between individuals. For each donor, three plates each were used for CD4 naive and CD4 memory, two plates were used for CD8 naive, and one plate was used for CD8 memory. Libraries were prepared and TCR repertoires were sequenced by different laboratories using diverse techniques, in order to increase sequencing depth and limit assay-specific biases.

Comments on this clone: Its antigen has not been determined. Base qualities are not recorded, but no much larger clone differs from it by a single base.

CD8 naive samples consisted of CD45RO-negative cells that were positively selected for CCR7, yielding a CD45RA+CCR7+ population without TemRA cells. The donors were healthy, HIV-negative adults with no recently reported acute infections or vaccinations. All donors were Caucasian adults living in Nashville, Tennessee, USA. Blood was collected by leukapheresis, and PBMCs were isolated by Ficoll-Histopaque density gradient centrifugation and then cryopreserved in liquid nitrogen vapor phase. Analytical flow cytometry was used to check the purity and quantity of each magnetically sorted T cell population. From each sorted fraction, genomic DNA was isolated and quantified by UV absorbance on a Nanodrop 2000c. TCR CDR3 regions were amplified from genomic DNA by multiplex PCR using the deep immunoSEQ assay. Extracted genomic DNA from each cell subset was distributed evenly across all wells of several immunoSEQ 96-well plates, and each plate was treated as a replicate. For sorted subsets, each replicate PCR was loaded with 200 ng genomic DNA, equivalent to 25,000 to 35,000 T cell genomes. Purified libraries were measured with a Qubit 3.0 fluorometer, size-checked on a Bioanalyzer 2100, and measured again with the KAPA Library Quantification kit. Each immunoSEQ 96-well plate was sequenced on its own single-read 150-cycle Illumina NextSeq 550 flow cell. Regarding the original processing steps: Because only junctional sequences without quality scores were contained in the immunoSEQ output, filtering matching that applied to full-length reads could not be performed. Sequences were annotated with PyIR, a Python wrapper for IgBLAST v1.9, using IMGT germline references to assign V/J genes and CDR3. Reads were filtered out if the reads had weak V/J assignments (E-value above 1e-6), no CDR3, stop codons, out-of-frame junctions, or ambiguous translated residues. V3J clonotypes were defined by identical inferred V gene, J gene, and CDR3 amino acid sequence. Percentage overlap between repertoires was computed as shared unique clonotypes divided by the size of the smaller repertoire. Repertoire richness was assessed with RTK rarefaction, the Chao1 estimator, and Recon v2.1 estimates of unobserved clonotypes. Generation probabilities for all TCRbeta clonotypes obtained by the gDNA method from several donors were computed using OLGA. The table comes from immuneACCESS by way of TCRdb, which keeps in-frame sequences with V and J called. Part of the clones is missing from these tables; in studies checked, under half for an unresolved V gene and the rest for unknown reasons. That table supplies the V and J calls and clone size; D and trimming were determined from the DNA. Counted in this sample were hundreds of thousands of clones; about 95% of them appeared once. The ten biggest clones cover 0.11% of the sample.

Based on the germline V gene (reference sequence), the CDR1 and CDR2 sequences are PRHDT and FYEKMQ. Inclusive of the bounding cysteine and phenylalanine, the CDR3 is 15 residues long. Only the CDR3 DNA stays, 45 bases, in frame from base 1. V was cut back by 4 bases and J by 2 bases, leaving a gap of 14 bases between them. Overall results and qualifications from the work: Rarefaction of sorted-subset datasets indicated incomplete sequencing despite the large sequencing depth. Compared with non-shared clonotypes, clonotypes shared by all four sorted-subset donors had higher generation probabilities. Sharing across a few donors was observed for roughly 5% of naive CD4, about 3.2% of naive CD8, about 2.3% of memory CD4, and about 0.4% of memory CD8 clonotypes. Because the study included a small number of donors, the genetic and exposure-history diversity represented was limited. Estimated clonotype richness was generally larger for naive than for memory subsets. Pairwise subsampling led to the expectation that sequencing depth would affect the degree of clonotype sharing among donors. Sampling was restricted to blood, and TCR repertoires in tissue are likely to differ from TCR repertoires in blood.

The source material was naive CD8+ T cells sorted from blood. In the paper's terms, the cell subset or site label means: CD45RA+CCR7+. This chain is built from TRBV13 and TRBJ2-5, with the D segment identity uncertain. The TCR was taken from a woman in her thirties in good health. The nucleotide sequence reads TGTGCCAGCAGCTCCCAACGACATACACAAGAGACCCAGTACTTC. It specifies CASSSQRHTQETQYF.